The 22 T cell receptor beta chains below come from one sample, sequenced in a study of T cells in Graves' hyperthyroidism and ophthalmopathy. Amplified TCR beta CDR3 regions came from RNA transcripts. A first-round RT-PCR of the TCR CDR3 used the HTBI primer set. TCRdb re-called the multiplex PCR reads with MiXCR, one entry per CDR3 protein. The sample consists of about 600,000 distinct CDR3 sequences, around 13% of them appearing once. Sequenced input: blood. Every receptor here comes from a woman aged 50 to 65 with Graves' ophthalmopathy.

The V gene is TRBV11-2, the J gene TRBJ2-3, with TRBD2 identical over 14 bases. The CDR3 totals 19 residues. Germline assignment: CDR1 SGHAT and CDR2 FQNNGV. Unmatched junction bases numbered 8, after V lost 1 base and J lost 2 bases. CDR3 bases: TGTGCCAGCAGCTTAGGACTAGCGGGAGGGCCATACCCCACAGATACGCAGTATTTT. This encodes CASSLGLAGGPYPTDTQYF.

This clonotype was seen at least ten times. This sequence joins TRBV18 and TRBJ1-1; 7 bases are shared with TRBD1. V trimming: 3 bases; J trimming: 4 bases; junction bases outside the gene matches: 14. Germline values: CDR1 KGHSH, CDR2 LQKENI. The CDR3 runs 17 residues. The chain's CDR3 is CASSPQGGILLATEAFF. The CDR3 DNA reads as TGTGCCAGCTCACCTCAGGGGGGGATTCTTTTGGCCACTGAAGCTTTCTTT.

This clonotype was observed at least ten times. The chain couples TRBV10-1 to TRBJ1-2; perhaps TRBD1 as D (6 bases). The germline gives CDR1 WNHNN, CDR2 SYGVQD (reference sequence). The CDR3 has 16 amino acids. Trimming left V 2 bases short and J 2 bases short, with 15 bases between. Here the CDR3 DNA reads TGCGCCAGCAGTGAGGTACAACGGACAGTGAACTATGGCTACACCTTC. This sequence encodes CASSEVQRTVNYGYTF.

The chain employs TRBV5-1 and TRBJ2-3; D not certain. Deletions cut 0 bases from V and 3 bases from J, with 14 bases between. CDR1 SGHRS and CDR2 YFSETQ come from the germline V gene. The CDR3 has 16 residues. CDR3 coding DNA: TGCGCCAGCAGCTTGGTTACAGCCTTAGGAACAGATACGCAGTATTTT. Protein product: CASSLVTALGTDTQYF.

This rearrangement joins TRBV27 to TRBJ2-2, with D unclear. The CDR3 has 14 amino acids. Trimming took off 5 bases at V and 2 bases at J, with 9 bases between the two ends. Germline loops: CDR1 MNHEY, CDR2 SMNVEV (reference sequence). The CDR3 DNA reads TGTGCCAGCAGTCAGCTACCTAACACCGGGGAGCTGTTTTTT. This encodes CASSQLPNTGELFF.

This clonotype was observed at least ten times. The chain employs TRBV7-2 and TRBJ2-5; TRBD2 agrees at 14 bases. The CDR3 is 18 amino acids. Germline lookup yields CDR1 SGHTA and CDR2 FQGNSA. The ends lost 2 bases at V and 5 bases at J; junction bases unmatched: 10. The CDR3 DNA follows: TGTGCCAGCAGCTTAATCCTAGGACTAGCGGGAGGTGACGAGACCCAGTACTTC. This encodes CASSLILGLAGGDETQYF.

CDR3 protein: CSGGTINYNEQFF. DNA of the CDR3: TGCAGCGGCGGGACGATCAACTACAATGAGCAGTTCTTC. This chain links TRBV29-1 with TRBJ2-1, with D possibly matching TRBD2 (6 bases). The ends were cut back, 7 bases at V and 3 bases at J, with 13 bases in the middle. The CDR3 runs 13 residues. The germline gives CDR1 SQVTM, CDR2 ANQGSEA.

This clonotype was picked up a small number of times. V is TRBV7-9 and J is TRBJ2-7, with D maybe TRBD1 (5 bases). This CDR3 spans 14 amino acids. V was shortened by 5 bases and J by 2 bases, with 13 bases between the two germline ends. Germline assignment: CDR1 SEHNR and CDR2 FQNEAQ (reference sequence). The CDR3 DNA reads TGTGCCAGCAGCACAAGACAGAGACCCTACGAGCAGTACTTC. The encoded protein is CASSTRQRPYEQYF.

CDR3 nucleotides: TGTGCCACCAGCGGGCCGAATGAAAAACTGTTTTTT. Residues: CATSGPNEKLFF. The chain uses TRBV15 and TRBJ1-4, with D uncertain. The CDR3 is 12 amino acids. Trimming took off 5 bases at V and 5 bases at J, with 6 bases between the two ends. CDR1 is LNHNV, CDR2 YYDKDF, per germline (reference sequence).

This clonotype has only a few counts. The chain employs TRBV20-1 and TRBJ1-5; tentative D call: TRBD1 (5 bases). The CDR3 has 13 amino acids. Looked up from germline, CDR1 is DFQATT and CDR2 is SNEGSKA (reference sequence). Trimming left V 4 bases short and J 6 bases short, with 13 bases between. CDR3 region: CSATRASGQPQHF. CDR3 bases: TGCAGTGCTACCAGGGCCTCCGGTCAGCCCCAGCATTTT.

The table lists this clonotype with a few counts. The V call is TRBV10-3, the J call TRBJ2-1; 10 nucleotides line up with TRBD2. V trimming: 0 bases; J trimming: 8 bases; junction bases outside the gene matches: 13. The length of the CDR3 is 18 residues. In germline, CDR1 is ENHRY, CDR2 SYGVKD. In DNA form, the CDR3 reads TGTGCCATCAGTGAGTCGATAAGGACTAGCGGTACTCAAGATGAGCAGTTCTTC. It yields the protein CAISESIRTSGTQDEQFF.

This clonotype was seen at least ten times. This chain connects TRBV7-9 to TRBJ2-7; TRBD2 might be the D (7 bases). Trimming cost V 5 bases and J 3 bases, with 14 bases left between them. Per the germline V gene, CDR1 is SEHNR and CDR2 is FQNEAQ (reference sequence). This CDR3 is built from 14 residues. The CDR3 reads CASSSQRGHYEQYF. CDR3 bases: TGTGCCAGCAGCAGCCAGCGGGGACACTACGAGCAGTACTTC.

This clonotype was counted at least ten times. The rearrangement links TRBV7-8 to TRBJ1-1, with no clear D. The V gene's germline CDR1 is SGHVS and CDR2 FQNEAQ. V was cut by 8 bases and J by 0 bases, with 10 bases left in between. The CDR3 contains 13 residues. The CDR3 DNA sequence: TGTGCCAGCCGTAGCCAGATGAACACTGAAGCTTTCTTT. This codes for CASRSQMNTEAFF.

Comment on this clonotype: A read error is possible here, since a much larger clone lies one base away. The V gene is TRBV6-1, the J gene TRBJ2-7; 11 bases align to TRBD2. Germline loops: CDR1 MNHNS, CDR2 SASEGT. The CDR3 covers 15 residues. CDR3 coding DNA: TGTGTCAGCAGAAAGGGACTAGCGGAAGACTACGAGCAGTACTTC. Translated: CVSRKGLAEDYEQYF.

This clonotype was observed at least ten times. V is TRBV7-8 and J is TRBJ2-1, with D tentatively TRBD2 (6 bases). The germline V gene encodes CDR1 SGHVS and CDR2 FQNEAQ. V shed 2 bases and J shed 9 bases, with 14 bases lying between them. The CDR3 totals 14 residues. Here the CDR3 reads CASSLFGRDSEQFF. In DNA form, the CDR3 reads TGTGCCAGCAGCTTATTCGGGCGGGACTCTGAGCAGTTCTTC.

This chain links TRBV18 with TRBJ1-1; TRBD1 matches at 10 bases. The CDR3 is 19 amino acids. V was clipped by 1 base and J by 0 bases; unmatched bases: 11. Per the germline V gene, CDR1 is KGHSH and CDR2 is LQKENI. The CDR3 loop is CASSPRPVRQGAMNTEAFF. CDR3 bases: TGTGCCAGCTCACCACGACCCGTTCGACAGGGGGCTATGAACACTGAAGCTTTCTTT.

Many counts were recorded for this clonotype. CDR3 in DNA: TGTGCCAGACAAAAGACAGGTTGGAACACTGAAGCTTTCTTT. This encodes CARQKTGWNTEAFF. The chain links TRBV2 to TRBJ1-1, with D possibly TRBD1 on 6 matching bases. Trimming pared 9 bases from V and 1 base from J, leaving 15 bases between. This CDR3 has 14 amino acids. Germline V CDR1 and CDR2: SNHLY, FYNNEI.

The CDR3 loop is CASSVRNRAKVGNEQFF. DNA for the CDR3: TGTGCCAGCAGCGTTCGAAACCGAGCAAAGGTAGGAAATGAGCAGTTCTTC. The chain is built from TRBV9 and TRBJ2-1; no clear D gene. V was clipped by 2 bases and J by 7 bases, with 22 bases between them. CDR3 length: 17 amino acids. Germline-derived CDR1 and CDR2 are SGDLS and YYNGEE.

The chain links TRBV14 to TRBJ2-1; D is possibly TRBD2 (5 bases). CDR1 and CDR2 (germline): SGHDN, FVKESK. V lost 3 bases to trimming and J lost 6 bases, with 9 bases between them. This CDR3 spans 13 amino acids. CDR3 in DNA: TGTGCCAGCAGCCAGCGGGCCATCAATGAGCAGTTCTTC. It codes for CASSQRAINEQFF.

This sequence joins TRBV29-1 and TRBJ1-5, with 7 bases matching TRBD1. J gave up 5 bases and V 4 bases, and 5 bases lay outside the gene matches. CDR1 is SQVTM, CDR2 ANQGSEA, per germline. This CDR3 comprises 13 residues. CDR3 sequence (DNA): TGCAGCGTTGTCTCAGGGGGAGATCAGCCCCAGCATTTT. Amino acid sequence: CSVVSGGDQPQHF. Full variable domain (rest looked up from reference TRBV29-1 and TRBJ1-5): SAVISQKPSRDICQRGTSLTIQCQVDSQVTMMFWYRQQPGQSLTLIATANQGSEATYESGFVIDKFPISRPNLTFSTLTVSNMSPEDSSIYLCSVVSGGDQPQHFGDGTRLSIL.

This clonotype appeared many times. This chain links TRBV20-1 with TRBJ2-1; D is perhaps TRBD1 (8 bases). The CDR3 runs to 17 residues. V was trimmed by 6 bases and J by 4 bases, leaving 25 bases between them. Germline values: CDR1 DFQATT, CDR2 SNEGSKA (reference sequence). CDR3 nucleotides: TGCAGTGCCAGAACGGACAGGGCGGGGGTTGGGTACAATGAGCAGTTCTTC. Protein: CSARTDRAGVGYNEQFF.

As for this clonotype: A read error may be the cause here, since a much bigger clone is one base away. The chain employs TRBV7-9 and TRBJ2-3, with D uncertain. Germline assignment: CDR1 SEHNR and CDR2 FQNEAQ (reference sequence). There are 12 residues in the CDR3. The CDR3 region is CASSLVLGTQCF. The CDR3 DNA is TGTGCCAGCAGCTTAGTGTTGGGTACGCAGTGTTTT.